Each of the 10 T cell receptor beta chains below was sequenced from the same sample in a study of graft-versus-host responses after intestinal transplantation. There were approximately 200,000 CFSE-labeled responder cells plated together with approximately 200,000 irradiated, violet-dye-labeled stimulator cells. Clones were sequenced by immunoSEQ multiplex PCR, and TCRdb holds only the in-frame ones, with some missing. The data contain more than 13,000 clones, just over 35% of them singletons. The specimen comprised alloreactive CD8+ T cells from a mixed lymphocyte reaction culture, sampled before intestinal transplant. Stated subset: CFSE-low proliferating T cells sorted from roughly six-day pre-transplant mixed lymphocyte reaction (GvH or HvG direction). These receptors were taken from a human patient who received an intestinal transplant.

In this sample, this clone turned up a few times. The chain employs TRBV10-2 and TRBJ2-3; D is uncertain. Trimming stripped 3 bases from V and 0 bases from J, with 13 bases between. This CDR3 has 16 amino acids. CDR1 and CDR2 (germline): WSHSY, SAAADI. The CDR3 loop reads CASSDPSDPSTDTQYF. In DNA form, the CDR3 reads TGCGCCAGCAGTGACCCCTCGGACCCTAGCACAGATACGCAGTATTTT.

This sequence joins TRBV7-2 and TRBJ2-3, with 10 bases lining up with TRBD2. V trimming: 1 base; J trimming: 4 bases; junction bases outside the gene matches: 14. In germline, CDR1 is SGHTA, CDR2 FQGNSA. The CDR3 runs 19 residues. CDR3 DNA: TGTGCCAGCAGCTTAGGAGCAGCGCTAGCGGGGGTGGGTGCAGATACGCAGTATTTT. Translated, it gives CASSLGAALAGVGADTQYF.

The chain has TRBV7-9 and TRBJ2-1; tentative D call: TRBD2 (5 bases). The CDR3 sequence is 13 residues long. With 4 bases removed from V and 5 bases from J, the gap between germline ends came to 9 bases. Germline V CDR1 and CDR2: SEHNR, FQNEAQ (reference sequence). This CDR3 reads CASSSTRDNEQFF. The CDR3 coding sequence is TGTGCCAGCAGCTCCACTAGGGACAATGAGCAGTTCTTC.

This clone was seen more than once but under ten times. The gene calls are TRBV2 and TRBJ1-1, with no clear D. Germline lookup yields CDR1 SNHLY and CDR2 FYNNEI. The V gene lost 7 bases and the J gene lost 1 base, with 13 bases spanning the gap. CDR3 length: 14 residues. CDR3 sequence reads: CASNSGERNTEAFF. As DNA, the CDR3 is TGTGCCAGCAACTCAGGCGAGAGGAACACTGAAGCTTTCTTT.

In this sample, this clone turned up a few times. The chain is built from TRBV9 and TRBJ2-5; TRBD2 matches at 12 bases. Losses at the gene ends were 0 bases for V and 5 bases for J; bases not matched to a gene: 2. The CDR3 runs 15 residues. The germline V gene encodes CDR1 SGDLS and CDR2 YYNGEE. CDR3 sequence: CASSVASGGGETQYF. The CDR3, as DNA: TGTGCCAGCAGCGTAGCTAGCGGGGGGGGCGAGACCCAGTACTTC.

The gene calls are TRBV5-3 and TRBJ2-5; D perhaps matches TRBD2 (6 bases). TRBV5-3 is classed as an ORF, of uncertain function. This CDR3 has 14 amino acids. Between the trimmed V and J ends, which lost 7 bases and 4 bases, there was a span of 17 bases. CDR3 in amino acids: CARCRGLGGETQYF. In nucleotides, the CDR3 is TGTGCCAGATGCCGAGGTCTGGGGGGAGAGACCCAGTACTTC.

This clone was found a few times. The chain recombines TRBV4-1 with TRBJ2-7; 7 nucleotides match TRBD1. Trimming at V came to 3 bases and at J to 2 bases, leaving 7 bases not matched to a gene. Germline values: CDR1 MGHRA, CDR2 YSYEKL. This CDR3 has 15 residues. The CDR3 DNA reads TGCGCCAGCAGCCATGTAACCACAGGGGCCTACGAGCAGTACTTC. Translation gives CASSHVTTGAYEQYF.

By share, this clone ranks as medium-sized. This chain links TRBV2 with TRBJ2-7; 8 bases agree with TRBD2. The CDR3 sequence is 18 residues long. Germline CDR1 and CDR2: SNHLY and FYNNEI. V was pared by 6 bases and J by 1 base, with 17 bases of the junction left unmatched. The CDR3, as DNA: TGTGCCAGCAGCTCTGGAGGACTAGCAAACGCGTTTTCCTACGAGCAGTACTTC. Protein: CASSSGGLANAFSYEQYF.

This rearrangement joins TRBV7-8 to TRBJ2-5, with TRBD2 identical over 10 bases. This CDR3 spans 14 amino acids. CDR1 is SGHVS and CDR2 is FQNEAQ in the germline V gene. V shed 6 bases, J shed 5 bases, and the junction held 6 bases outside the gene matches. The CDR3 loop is CASSSAGGLETQYF. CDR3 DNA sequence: TGTGCCAGCAGTTCAGCGGGGGGGTTGGAGACCCAGTACTTC.

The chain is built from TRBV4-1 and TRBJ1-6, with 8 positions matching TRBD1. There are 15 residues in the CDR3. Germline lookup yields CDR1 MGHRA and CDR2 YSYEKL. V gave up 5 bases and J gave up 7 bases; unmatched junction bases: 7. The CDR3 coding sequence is TGCGCCAGCAGCTCCCGACAGGGGCTCAATTCACCCCTCCACTTT. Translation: CASSSRQGLNSPLHF.